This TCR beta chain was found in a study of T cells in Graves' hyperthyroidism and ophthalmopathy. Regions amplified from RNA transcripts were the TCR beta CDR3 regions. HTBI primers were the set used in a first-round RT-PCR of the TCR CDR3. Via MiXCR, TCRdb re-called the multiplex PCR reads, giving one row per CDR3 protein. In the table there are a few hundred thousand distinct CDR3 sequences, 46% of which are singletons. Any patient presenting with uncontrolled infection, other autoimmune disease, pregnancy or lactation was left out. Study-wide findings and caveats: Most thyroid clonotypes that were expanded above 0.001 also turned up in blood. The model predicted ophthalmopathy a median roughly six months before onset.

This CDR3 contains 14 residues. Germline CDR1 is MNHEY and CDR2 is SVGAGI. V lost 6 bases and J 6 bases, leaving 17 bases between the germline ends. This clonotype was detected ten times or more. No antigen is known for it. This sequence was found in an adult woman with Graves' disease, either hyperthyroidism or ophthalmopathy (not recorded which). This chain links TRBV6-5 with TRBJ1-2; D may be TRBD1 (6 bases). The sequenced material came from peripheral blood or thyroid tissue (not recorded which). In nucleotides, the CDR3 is TGTGCCAGCAGGGACAGCGCCGCCAGGCATGGCTACACCTTC. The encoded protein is CASRDSAARHGYTF.